A selection of T cell receptor beta chains follows, all from one sample in a study of cytomegalovirus exposure and HLA in healthy donors. Produced via immunoSEQ multiplex PCR; TCRdb's table is partial and in-frame only. The repertoire consists of some 140,000 clones, with roughly 73% occurring once and the leading ten covering over 1%. The specimen sequenced was PBMCs. Receptor source: a woman aged 35 to 49 in good health and CMV-seronegative. Each CDR3 is given with its conserved first and last residue. Fields, in order: V gene, J gene, CDR3 length, clone size, D gene, CDR3 DNA, CDR3 protein. The D gene is left open where the match is weak. Rows give clone size only sometimes, using once, few, many, or a class for an expanded clone.

v_gene: TRBV28; j_gene: TRBJ1-1; len: 15; abundance: NA; d_gene: NA; CDR3nt: TGTGCCAGCAGTCCCTCCGGACGGGGGGACACTGAAGCTTTCTTT; CDR3aa: CASSPSGRGDTEAFF
v_gene: TRBV14; j_gene: TRBJ1-1; len: 15; abundance: NA; d_gene: NA; CDR3nt: TGTGCCAGCAGCCAAGATACATTCTTGAACACTGAAGCTTTCTTT; CDR3aa: CASSQDTFLNTEAFF
v_gene: TRBV7-8; j_gene: TRBJ2-5; len: 14; abundance: once; d_gene: NA; CDR3nt: TGTGCCAGCACCTTCTCGGGGGGCGGGGAGACCCAGTACTTC; CDR3aa: CASTFSGGGETQYF
v_gene: TRBV11-2; j_gene: TRBJ2-7; len: 15; abundance: NA; d_gene: TRBD1; CDR3nt: TGTGCCAGCAGTTACCTTGGGGACAGGGTTTACGAGCAGTACTTC; CDR3aa: CASSYLGDRVYEQYF
v_gene: TRBV19; j_gene: TRBJ1-4; len: 14; abundance: NA; d_gene: NA; CDR3nt: TGTGCCAGTCACGAACCCTCAGGGTATGAAAAACTGTTTTTT; CDR3aa: CASHEPSGYEKLFF
v_gene: TRBV11-2; j_gene: TRBJ2-5; len: 13; abundance: NA; d_gene: NA; CDR3nt: TGTGCCAGCAGCAACAGCCTTCTGGAGACCCAGTACTTC; CDR3aa: CASSNSLLETQYF
v_gene: TRBV5-1; j_gene: TRBJ2-3; len: 17; abundance: NA; d_gene: TRBD2; CDR3nt: TGCGCCAGCAGCTTGGCCGGGACTAGCGGGGGAGGAGATACGCAGTATTTT; CDR3aa: CASSLAGTSGGGDTQYF
v_gene: TRBV5-8; j_gene: TRBJ1-2; len: 13; abundance: NA; d_gene: NA; CDR3nt: TGTGCCAGCAGCTCCCGGGTCAGCTATGGCTACACCTTC; CDR3aa: CASSSRVSYGYTF
v_gene: TRBV6-6; j_gene: TRBJ2-1; len: 16; abundance: NA; d_gene: TRBD1; CDR3nt: TGTGCCAGCAGTAATAGGCGACAGGGCTCCTACAATGAGCAGTTCTTC; CDR3aa: CASSNRRQGSYNEQFF
v_gene: TRBV10-3; j_gene: TRBJ1-1; len: 15; abundance: few; d_gene: TRBD1; CDR3nt: TGTGCCATCAGGGGGGACAGGCCTCCGAACACTGAAGCTTTCTTT; CDR3aa: CAIRGDRPPNTEAFF
v_gene: TRBV9; j_gene: TRBJ2-5; len: 16; abundance: NA; d_gene: NA; CDR3nt: TGTGCCAGCAGCGCCCTGGGGGGGGCTGTGATGGAGACCCAGTACTTC; CDR3aa: CASSALGGAVMETQYF
v_gene: TRBV6-6; j_gene: TRBJ2-7; len: 14; abundance: few; d_gene: NA; CDR3nt: TGTGCCAGCAGTTACTCCCACATTTCCCACGAGCAGTACTTC; CDR3aa: CASSYSHISHEQYF
v_gene: TRBV27; j_gene: TRBJ2-1; len: 19; abundance: NA; d_gene: NA; CDR3nt: TGTGCCAGCAGTTTCCTCCACTCGGGACTTCCTAGCTCCTACAATGAGCAGTTCTTC; CDR3aa: CASSFLHSGLPSSYNEQFF
v_gene: TRBV4-1; j_gene: TRBJ1-4; len: 14; abundance: few; d_gene: TRBD1; CDR3nt: TGCGCCAGCAGCCTCCAATTTACAGGGGAGAAACTGTTTTTT; CDR3aa: CASSLQFTGEKLFF
v_gene: TRBV4-2; j_gene: TRBJ1-1; len: 16; abundance: few; d_gene: NA; CDR3nt: TGTGCCAGCAGCCAAGAGGGATCGGGGGGATACACTGAAGCTTTCTTT; CDR3aa: CASSQEGSGGYTEAFF
v_gene: TRBV6-1; j_gene: TRBJ2-2; len: 13; abundance: few; d_gene: NA; CDR3nt: TGTGCCAGCAGTCAGCAGCGGACCGGGGAGCTGTTTTTT; CDR3aa: CASSQQRTGELFF
v_gene: TRBV14; j_gene: TRBJ1-5; len: 15; abundance: NA; d_gene: NA; CDR3nt: TGTGCCAGCAGCCAAGGGACTTCAGCTGCCGAGCCCCAGCATTTT; CDR3aa: CASSQGTSAAEPQHF
v_gene: TRBV4-2; j_gene: TRBJ2-5; len: 17; abundance: NA; d_gene: TRBD2; CDR3nt: TGTGCCAGCAGCCCAGGGGTTAGCGGGGGGCCGGCAGAGACCCAGTACTTC; CDR3aa: CASSPGVSGGPAETQYF
v_gene: TRBV4-1; j_gene: TRBJ1-4; len: 19; abundance: few; d_gene: TRBD1; CDR3nt: TGCGCCAGCAGCCAGGATAGTGGGCAGGGGGCGATTATAAGGGAAAAACTGTTTTTT; CDR3aa: CASSQDSGQGAIIREKLFF
v_gene: TRBV2; j_gene: TRBJ2-3; len: 15; abundance: NA; d_gene: NA; CDR3nt: TGTGCCAGCAGGCAGGCCGCGGGGAGCACAGATACGCAGTATTTT; CDR3aa: CASRQAAGSTDTQYF
v_gene: TRBV28; j_gene: TRBJ1-4; len: 13; abundance: NA; d_gene: TRBD1; CDR3nt: TGTGCCAGCAGTCAGGGGGGCACTGAAAAACTGTTTTTT; CDR3aa: CASSQGGTEKLFF
v_gene: TRBV28; j_gene: TRBJ1-3; len: 16; abundance: once; d_gene: NA; CDR3nt: TGTGCCAGCAGCTCAGCCTCAGGGGTCTCTGGAAACACCATATATTTT; CDR3aa: CASSSASGVSGNTIYF
v_gene: TRBV7-9; j_gene: TRBJ1-2; len: 15; abundance: once; d_gene: NA; CDR3nt: TGTTCCAGCAGCTTAGGGGCCGACGGCTCCTATGGCTACACCTTC; CDR3aa: CSSSLGADGSYGYTF
v_gene: TRBV2; j_gene: TRBJ2-1; len: 16; abundance: NA; d_gene: TRBD2; CDR3nt: TGTGCCACCGGTGGGGAGACTAGCGGTCGCTACAATGAGCAGTTCTTC; CDR3aa: CATGGETSGRYNEQFF
v_gene: TRBV6-6; j_gene: TRBJ1-6; len: 14; abundance: NA; d_gene: TRBD1; CDR3nt: TGTGCCAGCAGTTACTCTGACAGGGATTCACCCCTCCACTTT; CDR3aa: CASSYSDRDSPLHF
v_gene: TRBV28; j_gene: TRBJ2-2; len: 15; abundance: NA; d_gene: NA; CDR3nt: TGTGCCAGCAGTCTACCCCCCTGGAGGTCCGGGGAGCTGTTTTTT; CDR3aa: CASSLPPWRSGELFF
v_gene: TRBV5-1; j_gene: TRBJ2-5; len: 15; abundance: NA; d_gene: NA; CDR3nt: TGCGCCAGCAGCTTGTCCCCGGGGGTCCAAGAGACCCAGTACTTC; CDR3aa: CASSLSPGVQETQYF
v_gene: TRBV19; j_gene: TRBJ1-5; len: 14; abundance: medium-sized; d_gene: NA; CDR3nt: TGTGCCAGTAGTATCTACGATTTTAATCAGCCCCAGCATTTT; CDR3aa: CASSIYDFNQPQHF
v_gene: TRBV6-6; j_gene: TRBJ1-4; len: 13; abundance: few; d_gene: TRBD1; CDR3nt: TGTGCCAGCTCCGACAGGGGGCCTGAAAAACTGTTTTTT; CDR3aa: CASSDRGPEKLFF
v_gene: TRBV6-6; j_gene: TRBJ2-1; len: 11; abundance: NA; d_gene: NA; CDR3nt: TGTGCCAGCACTGGGGAGGATGAGCAGTTCTTC; CDR3aa: CASTGEDEQFF
v_gene: TRBV27; j_gene: TRBJ2-7; len: 13; abundance: NA; d_gene: NA; CDR3nt: TGTGCCAGCAGTTTAGACCAGGGCGACGAGCAGTACTTC; CDR3aa: CASSLDQGDEQYF
v_gene: TRBV5-4; j_gene: TRBJ1-2; len: 13; abundance: NA; d_gene: TRBD1; CDR3nt: TGTGCCAGCAGCTTCGGACAGGGGGTTGGCTACACCTTC; CDR3aa: CASSFGQGVGYTF
v_gene: TRBV25-1; j_gene: TRBJ1-1; len: 12; abundance: NA; d_gene: NA; CDR3nt: TGTGCCAGCAGTGCCCCGGGAACTGAAGCTTTCTTT; CDR3aa: CASSAPGTEAFF
v_gene: TRBV19; j_gene: TRBJ1-1; len: 11; abundance: NA; d_gene: NA; CDR3nt: TGTGCCAGTAGTGAGGTGCGGGAAGCTTTCTTT; CDR3aa: CASSEVREAFF
v_gene: TRBV23-1; j_gene: TRBJ1-5; len: 18; abundance: NA; d_gene: NA; CDR3nt: TGCGCCAGCAGTCAGATGGGGAGGGGGGGGCTTAGCAATCAGCCCCAGCATTTT; CDR3aa: CASSQMGRGGLSNQPQHF
v_gene: TRBV7-9; j_gene: TRBJ1-2; len: 13; abundance: NA; d_gene: TRBD1; CDR3nt: TGTGCCAGCAGCTTCCGGGACAGAGAGGGCTACACCTTC; CDR3aa: CASSFRDREGYTF
v_gene: TRBV2; j_gene: TRBJ1-2; len: 15; abundance: many; d_gene: TRBD1; CDR3nt: TGTGCCAGCAGCAGGATACAGGGGGCCCACTATGGCTACACCTTC; CDR3aa: CASSRIQGAHYGYTF
v_gene: TRBV7-3; j_gene: TRBJ2-2; len: 13; abundance: NA; d_gene: NA; CDR3nt: TGTGCCAGCAGCTCTCTGAACACCGGGGAGCTGTTTTTT; CDR3aa: CASSSLNTGELFF
v_gene: TRBV5-6; j_gene: TRBJ1-2; len: 15; abundance: NA; d_gene: TRBD1; CDR3nt: TGTGCCAGCAGCTTAACCGGGACAGAAGGTTATGGCTACACCTTC; CDR3aa: CASSLTGTEGYGYTF
v_gene: TRBV5-1; j_gene: TRBJ1-2; len: 14; abundance: few; d_gene: TRBD1; CDR3nt: TGCGCCAGCAGCTTGGGAGGGGGCGACTATGGCTACACCTTC; CDR3aa: CASSLGGGDYGYTF
v_gene: TRBV15; j_gene: TRBJ1-1; len: 14; abundance: NA; d_gene: TRBD1; CDR3nt: TGTGCCACTCTCAACAGGGGGGAAACAACTGAAGCTTTCTTT; CDR3aa: CATLNRGETTEAFF
v_gene: TRBV19; j_gene: TRBJ2-1; len: 15; abundance: NA; d_gene: TRBD2; CDR3nt: TGTGCCAGTAACCCGCAGCGGGGGGCACACAATGAGCAGTTCTTC; CDR3aa: CASNPQRGAHNEQFF
v_gene: TRBV28; j_gene: TRBJ1-4; len: 15; abundance: few; d_gene: NA; CDR3nt: TGTGCCAGCAGCTCCCTGGGGGGGGGAAATGAAAAACTGTTTTTT; CDR3aa: CASSSLGGGNEKLFF
v_gene: TRBV10-1; j_gene: TRBJ1-4; len: 17; abundance: NA; d_gene: TRBD1; CDR3nt: TGCGCCAGCATCGGGACAGGGAGCTCATCAACTAATGAAAAACTGTTTTTT; CDR3aa: CASIGTGSSSTNEKLFF
v_gene: TRBV28; j_gene: TRBJ1-1; len: 14; abundance: NA; d_gene: NA; CDR3nt: TGTGCCAGCAGTTTTGGGCAGGGGAACACTGAAGCTTTCTTT; CDR3aa: CASSFGQGNTEAFF
v_gene: TRBV12-2; j_gene: TRBJ1-5; len: 14; abundance: few; d_gene: NA; CDR3nt: TGTGCAAGTCGCTTATCTTGCAGGTATCAGCCCCAGCATTTT; CDR3aa: CASRLSCRYQPQHF
v_gene: TRBV25-1; j_gene: TRBJ1-5; len: 13; abundance: NA; d_gene: NA; CDR3nt: TGTGCCAGCATACGGGGTCCAACTCAGCCCCAGCATTTT; CDR3aa: CASIRGPTQPQHF
v_gene: TRBV13; j_gene: TRBJ1-3; len: 13; abundance: once; d_gene: NA; CDR3nt: TGTGCCAGCAGCTTACAGGGCGGTCACACCATATATTTT; CDR3aa: CASSLQGGHTIYF
v_gene: TRBV19; j_gene: TRBJ2-6; len: 17; abundance: NA; d_gene: TRBD1; CDR3nt: TGTGCCAGTAAAAGGACAGGAAGGGTCTCTGGGGCCAACGTCCTGACTTTC; CDR3aa: CASKRTGRVSGANVLTF
v_gene: TRBV7-3; j_gene: TRBJ1-1; len: 18; abundance: few; d_gene: TRBD1; CDR3nt: TGTGCCAGCAGCCCCAGCCCGGGACAGGGGGGGAGGGCCACTGAAGCTTTCTTT; CDR3aa: CASSPSPGQGGRATEAFF
v_gene: TRBV5-8; j_gene: TRBJ1-5; len: 16; abundance: NA; d_gene: TRBD1; CDR3nt: TGTGCCAGCAGCTCGAACCGGGACAGGGTATATCAGCCCCAGCATTTT; CDR3aa: CASSSNRDRVYQPQHF
v_gene: TRBV7-9; j_gene: TRBJ2-3; len: 17; abundance: NA; d_gene: TRBD2; CDR3nt: TGTGCCAGCAGCGCTTTATTGGGGGAGGGCGAAGCAGATACGCAGTATTTT; CDR3aa: CASSALLGEGEADTQYF
v_gene: TRBV18; j_gene: TRBJ1-5; len: 14; abundance: NA; d_gene: TRBD1; CDR3nt: TGTGCCAGCTCACGACAGGGGGCGGACCAGCCCCAGCATTTT; CDR3aa: CASSRQGADQPQHF
v_gene: TRBV5-8; j_gene: TRBJ2-5; len: 13; abundance: many; d_gene: TRBD1; CDR3nt: TGTGCCAGCCACAGGGGTTTCCAAGAGACCCAGTACTTC; CDR3aa: CASHRGFQETQYF
v_gene: TRBV5-1; j_gene: TRBJ2-4; len: 18; abundance: NA; d_gene: TRBD2; CDR3nt: TGCGCCAGCAGCTTGATGGGCTCCGGGGGGGCCGCCAAAAACATTCAGTACTTC; CDR3aa: CASSLMGSGGAAKNIQYF
v_gene: TRBV5-1; j_gene: TRBJ2-1; len: 14; abundance: NA; d_gene: NA; CDR3nt: TGCGCCAGCAGAAGTGCAGGGTCCTACAATGAGCAGTTCTTC; CDR3aa: CASRSAGSYNEQFF
v_gene: TRBV27; j_gene: TRBJ2-6; len: 15; abundance: few; d_gene: NA; CDR3nt: TGTGCCAGCAGCCTAACCGACTCTGGGGCCAACGTCCTGACTTTC; CDR3aa: CASSLTDSGANVLTF
v_gene: TRBV13; j_gene: TRBJ2-7; len: 15; abundance: NA; d_gene: TRBD2; CDR3nt: TGTGCCAGCAGCTCCAGACTAGCGGGGGTGTACGAGCAGTACTTC; CDR3aa: CASSSRLAGVYEQYF
v_gene: TRBV5-1; j_gene: TRBJ1-4; len: 16; abundance: few; d_gene: NA; CDR3nt: TGCGCCAGCAGCTTGGCCGGGCGGGGGACTAATGAAAAACTGTTTTTT; CDR3aa: CASSLAGRGTNEKLFF